What follows are 25 T cell receptor beta chains derived from one specimen sequenced in a study of shared clonotypes between healthy human individuals. Produced via immunoSEQ multiplex PCR; TCRdb's table is partial and in-frame only. Among a few hundred thousand clones, about 96% were seen once, and the ten largest hold around 0.06%. Sequenced sample: naive CD4+ T cells sorted from blood. Stated subset: CD45RA+ positively selected. These receptor sequences come from a woman between 25 and 40 years old in good health.

This chain links TRBV28 with TRBJ2-2; D call uncertain. V was clipped by 6 bases and J by 5 bases, with 10 bases between them. CDR1 and CDR2 (germline): MDHEN, SYDVKM. The CDR3 spans 13 residues. CDR3: CASRPPPTGELFF. The CDR3 bases are TGTGCCAGCAGACCCCCCCCGACCGGGGAGCTGTTTTTT.

With regard to this clone: This specimen includes other DNA sequences encoding the same CDR3. V usage is TRBV28 and J usage is TRBJ1-5; a weak D match, TRBD1 (5 bases). Germline-derived CDR1 and CDR2 are MDHEN and SYDVKM. The CDR3 loop spans 12 amino acids. Trimming took 2 bases from V and 7 from J, leaving 6 bases between them. This CDR3 reads CASSLGGQPQHF. Here the CDR3 DNA reads TGTGCCAGCAGTTTAGGGGGACAGCCCCAGCATTTT.

The rearrangement joins TRBV19 to TRBJ2-7; D gene uncertain. The CDR3 has 14 residues. Deletions cut 3 bases from V and 5 bases from J, with 14 bases between. CDR1 LNHDA and CDR2 SQIVND come from the germline V gene (reference sequence). CDR3 region: CASSMSSAGHEQYF. The CDR3 nucleotides read TGTGCCAGTAGTATGTCCAGTGCCGGGCACGAGCAGTACTTC.

This sequence joins TRBV5-1 and TRBJ1-1, with 8 bases identical to TRBD1. The germline CDR1 and CDR2 sequences are SGHRS and YFSETQ. This CDR3 region has 16 residues. V shed 0 bases and J 0 bases; nucleotides not matched to a gene: 4. CDR3: CASSLDPRGLNTEAFF. The CDR3 region has the DNA TGCGCCAGCAGCTTGGATCCCAGGGGGCTGAACACTGAAGCTTTCTTT.

The table lists this clone with a count of one. The chain carries TRBV7-2 and TRBJ1-3; D gene uncertain. Germline lookup yields CDR1 SGHTA and CDR2 FQGNSA. V lost 5 bases and J 0 bases, leaving 8 bases between the germline ends. The CDR3 runs to 14 residues. CDR3 sequence (DNA): TGTGCCAGCAGCCCGATCTACTCTGGAAACACCATATATTTT. Its protein product is CASSPIYSGNTIYF.

The chain couples TRBV25-1 to TRBJ2-2; 11 nucleotides agree with TRBD2. The V gene end was trimmed by 7 bases and the J gene end by 3 bases; junction bases not matched to a gene: 4. This CDR3 has 15 amino acids. Germline CDR1 and CDR2: MGHDK and SYGVNS. The CDR3 protein is CASTRSGRDTGELFF. The DNA of the CDR3 is TGTGCCAGCACCCGTAGCGGGAGGGACACCGGGGAGCTGTTTTTT. Combining the CDR3 with reference TRBV25-1 and TRBJ2-2 gives the whole variable domain EADIYQTPRYLVIGTGKKITLECSQTMGHDKMYWYQQDPGMELHLIHYSYGVNSTEKGDLSSESTVSRIRTEHFPLTLESARPSHTSQYLCASTRSGRDTGELFFGEGSRLTVL.

The chain employs TRBV6-6 and TRBJ1-5; D is undetermined. The V gene lost 4 bases and the J gene lost 6 bases, with 16 bases spanning the gap. This CDR3 has 15 residues. CDR1 and CDR2 from the germline V gene are MNHNY and SVGAGI (reference sequence). The CDR3 region has the DNA TGTGCCAGCAGTTCCCTATTTTGGCCCGCTCAGCCCCAGCATTTT. It codes for CASSSLFWPAQPQHF.

The chain employs TRBV27 and TRBJ1-5; D might be TRBD1 (6 bases). V was cut by 5 bases and J by 2 bases, with 13 bases left in between. Germline loops: CDR1 MNHEY, CDR2 SMNVEV (reference sequence). The CDR3 is 15 residues long. The CDR3 DNA follows: TGTGCCAGCAGTGTACCCAGGGGCGGCAATCAGCCCCAGCATTTT. As protein: CASSVPRGGNQPQHF.

The chain employs TRBV7-9 and TRBJ2-7; 12 bases agree with TRBD2. V shed 4 bases and J 1 base; nucleotides not matched to a gene: 2. Germline V gene lookup returns CDR1 SEHNR and CDR2 FQNEAQ (reference sequence). The CDR3 has 15 residues. CDR3 protein: CASSYGLAGSYEQYF. The CDR3 nucleotides are TGTGCCAGCAGCTACGGACTAGCGGGATCCTACGAGCAGTACTTC.

The chain links TRBV4-1 to TRBJ1-2; D might be TRBD1 (6 bases). V dropped 4 bases and J dropped 3 bases, with 18 bases sitting between them. The CDR3 runs to 16 residues. Germline values: CDR1 MGHRA, CDR2 YSYEKL. CDR3 DNA sequence: TGCGCCAGCAGCCCTCGCGTCGGGGGGCGCGACTATGGCTACACCTTC. Translating gives CASSPRVGGRDYGYTF.

This chain links TRBV6-1 with TRBJ2-2; 7 bases map to TRBD1. The CDR3 covers 16 residues. Germline-derived CDR1 and CDR2 are MNHNS and SASEGT. The V gene end was trimmed by 4 bases and the J gene end by 2 bases; junction bases not matched to a gene: 7. DNA for the CDR3: TGTGCCAGCAGTGCCCGGGGACAGACAAACACCGGGGAGCTGTTTTTT. Translated: CASSARGQTNTGELFF.

J is TRBJ2-5 and V is TRBV4-2; 10 nucleotides agree with TRBD2. The CDR3 length is 16 residues. Germline V gives CDR1 LGHNA, CDR2 YNFKEQ. Trimming at V came to 4 bases and at J to 4 bases, leaving 9 bases not matched to a gene. CDR3 amino acids: CASSLQREGRGETQYF. As DNA, the CDR3 is TGTGCCAGCAGCCTCCAGCGGGAGGGCCGTGGAGAGACCCAGTACTTC.

Notes on this clone: This CDR3 is also generated by other DNA sequences in the sample. V is TRBV28 and J is TRBJ2-7, with TRBD2 identical over 13 bases. Germline assignment: CDR1 MDHEN and CDR2 SYDVKM. CDR3 length: 16 amino acids. V was clipped by 5 bases and J by 0 bases; unmatched bases: 4. The CDR3 region is CASSGLAGDGSYEQYF. CDR3 coding DNA: TGTGCCAGCAGTGGACTAGCGGGAGATGGCTCCTACGAGCAGTACTTC.

The gene calls are TRBV19 and TRBJ2-2; D call uncertain. This CDR3 region has 15 residues. V was cut by 5 bases and J by 0 bases, with 10 bases left in between. The germline V gene encodes CDR1 LNHDA and CDR2 SQIVND (reference sequence). The CDR3 loop reads CASSLLGSNTGELFF. CDR3 in DNA: TGTGCCAGTAGTCTGTTAGGGTCGAACACCGGGGAGCTGTTTTTT.

To note about this clone: Within the sample, other DNA sequences also encode this same CDR3. The rearrangement joins TRBV5-1 to TRBJ1-2; no clear D gene. V lost 4 bases, J lost 6 bases, and 7 bases lay in between. Looked up from germline, CDR1 is SGHRS and CDR2 is YFSETQ. The CDR3 sequence is 11 residues long. Here the CDR3 reads CASSPGDGYTF. CDR3 in DNA: TGCGCCAGCAGCCCGGGAGATGGCTACACCTTC.

The chain has TRBV13 and TRBJ1-6, with TRBD1 matching over 10 bases. This CDR3 has 13 residues. V trimming: 4 bases; J trimming: 12 bases; junction bases outside the gene matches: 3. Germline loops: CDR1 PRHDT, CDR2 FYEKMQ (reference sequence). The CDR3 nucleotides read TGTGCCAGCAGCTCCCGGGACAGGGGACCCCTCCACTTT. Translating gives CASSSRDRGPLHF.

V is TRBV9 and J is TRBJ1-2; a weak D match, TRBD1 (5 bases). The CDR3 loop spans 14 amino acids. From germline, CDR1 is SGDLS and CDR2 YYNGEE. Trimming took 1 base from V and 4 from J, leaving 11 bases between them. Written as DNA, the CDR3 is TGTGCCAGCAGCGTAAGCAGGGAGGTCTATGGCTACACCTTC. It yields the protein CASSVSREVYGYTF. Filled out from reference TRBV9 and TRBJ1-2, the complete variable domain reads DSGVTQTPKHLITATGQRVTLRCSPRSGDLSVYWYQQSLDQGLQFLIQYYNGEERAKGNILERFSAQQFPDLHSELNLSSLELGDSALYFCASSVSREVYGYTFGSGTRLTVV.

The gene calls are TRBV10-3 and TRBJ2-7, with 10 nucleotides matching TRBD2. J lost 6 bases, V lost 4 bases, and 9 bases had no gene match. Per the germline V gene, CDR1 is ENHRY and CDR2 is SYGVKD. The length of the CDR3 is 15 residues. CDR3 amino acids: CAISVKREGLGEQYF. DNA of the CDR3: TGTGCCATCAGTGTTAAGCGGGAGGGCCTCGGCGAGCAGTACTTC.

J is TRBJ1-2 and V is TRBV28; tentatively, D is TRBD1 (5 bases). CDR1 MDHEN and CDR2 SYDVKM come from the germline V gene. V lost 1 base to trimming and J lost 4 bases, with 10 bases between them. This CDR3 region has 14 residues. The CDR3 loop is CASSLFGTVYGYTF. In nucleotides, the CDR3 is TGTGCCAGCAGTTTATTCGGGACTGTCTATGGCTACACCTTC.

The J gene is TRBJ2-7, the V gene TRBV7-9; 12 bases match TRBD1. Trimming removed 4 bases from V and 2 bases from J; junction bases left unmatched: 0. Germline CDR1 is SEHNR and CDR2 is FQNEAQ (reference sequence). This CDR3 has 14 residues. The CDR3 region is CASSWDRGPYEQYF. The CDR3 DNA reads as TGTGCCAGCAGCTGGGACAGGGGGCCCTACGAGCAGTACTTC.

The genes are TRBV2 and TRBJ2-5; 7 bases agree with TRBD1. The germline V gene has CDR1 SNHLY and CDR2 FYNNEI. The CDR3 loop spans 13 amino acids. V was clipped by 11 bases and J by 1 base; unmatched bases: 7. CDR3 loop: CASGGHFQETQYF. CDR3 bases: TGTGCCTCAGGGGGACATTTCCAAGAGACCCAGTACTTC.

The chain is built from TRBV19 and TRBJ1-1; D not certain. The V end was cut by 5 bases, the J end by 0 bases, with 13 bases between. Germline CDR1 reads LNHDA; CDR2 reads SQIVND (reference sequence). The CDR3 length is 15 residues. The CDR3 sequence is CASSARFTVNTEAFF. CDR3 sequence (DNA): TGTGCCAGTAGTGCACGCTTCACAGTGAACACTGAAGCTTTCTTT.

The gene calls are TRBV6-6 and TRBJ2-3, with TRBD2 identical over 7 bases. The CDR3 totals 16 residues. From germline, CDR1 is MNHNY and CDR2 SVGAGI (reference sequence). Trimming removed 6 bases from V and 2 bases from J; junction bases left unmatched: 11. The CDR3, as DNA: TGTGCCAGCAGAGCCCGTAGCGGGCGGACCACAGATACGCAGTATTTT. Amino acids: CASRARSGRTTDTQYF.

The chain couples TRBV2 to TRBJ2-1, with no clear D. The CDR3 extends over 11 amino acids. Trimming cost V 7 bases and J 8 bases, with 9 bases left between them. Germline CDR1 is SNHLY and CDR2 is FYNNEI. CDR3 DNA: TGTGCCAGCATTTTTGAATATGAGCAGTTCTTC. Translated, it gives CASIFEYEQFF.

On this clone itself: This sample also contains other DNA sequences that code for the same CDR3. The chain links TRBV28 to TRBJ1-1; D unclear. V dropped 2 bases and J dropped 4 bases, with 5 bases sitting between them. The CDR3 sequence is 12 residues long. Germline V gene lookup returns CDR1 MDHEN and CDR2 SYDVKM. CDR3 DNA sequence: TGTGCCAGCAGTTTAGGGGTCACTGAAGCTTTCTTT. Translating it yields CASSLGVTEAFF.